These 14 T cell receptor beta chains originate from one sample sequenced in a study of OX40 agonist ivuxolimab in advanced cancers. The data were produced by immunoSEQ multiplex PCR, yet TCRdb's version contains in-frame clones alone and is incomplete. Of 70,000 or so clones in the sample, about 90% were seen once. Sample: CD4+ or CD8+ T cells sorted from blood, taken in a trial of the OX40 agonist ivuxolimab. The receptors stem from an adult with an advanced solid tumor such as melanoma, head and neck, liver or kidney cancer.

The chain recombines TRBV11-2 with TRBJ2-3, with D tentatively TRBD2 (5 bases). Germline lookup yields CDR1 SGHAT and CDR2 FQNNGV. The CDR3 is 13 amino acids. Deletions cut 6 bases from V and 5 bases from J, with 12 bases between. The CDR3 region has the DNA TGTGCCAGCAGGACCCGACGGGAAGATACGCAGTATTTT. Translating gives CASRTRREDTQYF.

The CDR3 spells CASQGVAGKYNEQFF. CDR3 nucleotide sequence: TGTGCCAGCCAGGGGGTGGCGGGAAAGTACAATGAGCAGTTCTTC. This chain links TRBV11-1 with TRBJ2-1; weak D call: TRBD1 (7 bases). Germline loops: CDR1 SGHAT, CDR2 FQDESV (reference sequence). V lost 8 bases, J lost 4 bases, and 18 bases lay in between. The CDR3 covers 15 residues.

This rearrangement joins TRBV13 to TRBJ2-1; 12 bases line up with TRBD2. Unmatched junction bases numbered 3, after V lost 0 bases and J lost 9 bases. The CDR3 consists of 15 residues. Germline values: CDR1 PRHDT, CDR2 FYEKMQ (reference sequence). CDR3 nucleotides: TGTGCCAGCAGCTTAGGACTAGCGGGAGGCTTTGAGCAGTTCTTC. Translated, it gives CASSLGLAGGFEQFF. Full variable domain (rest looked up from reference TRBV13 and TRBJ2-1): AAGVIQSPRHLIKEKRETATLKCYPIPRHDTVYWYQQGPGQDPQFLISFYEKMQSDKGSIPDRFSAQQFSDYHSELNMSSLELGDSALYFCASSLGLAGGFEQFFGPGTRLTVL.

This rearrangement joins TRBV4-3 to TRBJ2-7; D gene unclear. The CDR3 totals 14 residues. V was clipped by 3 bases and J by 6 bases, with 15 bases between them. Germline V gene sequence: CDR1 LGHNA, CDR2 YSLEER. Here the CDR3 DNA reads TGCGCCAGCAGCCAGGAAACAGAATTATTCGAGCAGTACTTC. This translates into CASSQETELFEQYF.

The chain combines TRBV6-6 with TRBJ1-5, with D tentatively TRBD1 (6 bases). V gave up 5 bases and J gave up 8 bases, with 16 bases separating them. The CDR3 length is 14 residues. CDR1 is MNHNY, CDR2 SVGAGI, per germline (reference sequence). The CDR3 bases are TGTGCCAGCAGTAGATCCGGGACAAGTGAGCCCCAGCATTTT. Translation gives CASSRSGTSEPQHF.

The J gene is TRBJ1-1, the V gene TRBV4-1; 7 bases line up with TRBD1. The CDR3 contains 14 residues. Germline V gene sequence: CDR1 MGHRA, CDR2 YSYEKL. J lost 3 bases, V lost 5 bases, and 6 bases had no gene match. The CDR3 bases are TGCGCCAGCAGCTTACAGGGGTTGGACACTGAAGCTTTCTTT. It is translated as CASSLQGLDTEAFF.

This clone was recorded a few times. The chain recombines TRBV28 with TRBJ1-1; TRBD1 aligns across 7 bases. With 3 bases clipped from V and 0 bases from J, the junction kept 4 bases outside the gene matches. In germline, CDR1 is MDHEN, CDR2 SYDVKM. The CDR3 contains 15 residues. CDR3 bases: TGTGCCAGCAGTTTCGAAACAGGGGTGAACACTGAAGCTTTCTTT. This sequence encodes CASSFETGVNTEAFF.

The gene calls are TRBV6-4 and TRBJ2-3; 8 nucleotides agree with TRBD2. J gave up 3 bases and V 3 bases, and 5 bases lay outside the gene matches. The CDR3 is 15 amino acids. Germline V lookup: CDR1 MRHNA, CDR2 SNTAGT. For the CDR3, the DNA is TGTGCCAGCAGTGAAGCCCCTAGCGGGACAGATACGCAGTATTTT. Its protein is CASSEAPSGTDTQYF.

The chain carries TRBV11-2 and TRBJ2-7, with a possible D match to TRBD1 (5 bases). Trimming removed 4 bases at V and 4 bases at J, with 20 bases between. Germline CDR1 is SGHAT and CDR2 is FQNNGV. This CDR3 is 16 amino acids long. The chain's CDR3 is CASSSPPPGLTYEQYF. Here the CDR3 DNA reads TGTGCCAGCAGCTCCCCCCCGCCAGGGTTAACGTACGAGCAGTACTTC.

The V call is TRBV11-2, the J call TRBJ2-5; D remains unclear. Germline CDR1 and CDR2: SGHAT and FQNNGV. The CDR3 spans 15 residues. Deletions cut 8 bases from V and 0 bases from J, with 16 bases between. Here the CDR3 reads CASGSFGIHQETQYF. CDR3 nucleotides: TGTGCCAGCGGATCGTTCGGTATCCACCAAGAGACCCAGTACTTC.

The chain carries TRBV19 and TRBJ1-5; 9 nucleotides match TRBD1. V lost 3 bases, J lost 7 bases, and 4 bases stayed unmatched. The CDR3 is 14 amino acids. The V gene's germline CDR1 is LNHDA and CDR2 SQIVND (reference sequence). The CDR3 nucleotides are TGTGCCAGTAGTATTCGGGACAGGGACCAGCCCCAGCATTTT. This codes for CASSIRDRDQPQHF. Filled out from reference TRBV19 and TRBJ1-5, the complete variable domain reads DGGITQSPKYLFRKEGQNVTLSCEQNLNHDAMYWYRQDPGQGLRLIYYSQIVNDFQKGDIAEGYSVSREKKESFPLTVTSAQKNPTAFYLCASSIRDRDQPQHFGDGTRLSIL.

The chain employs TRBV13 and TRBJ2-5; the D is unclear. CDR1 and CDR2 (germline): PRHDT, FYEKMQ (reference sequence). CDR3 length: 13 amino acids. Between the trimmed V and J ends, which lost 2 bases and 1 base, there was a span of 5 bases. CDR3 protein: CASSLRPQETQYF. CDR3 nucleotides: TGTGCCAGCAGCTTACGGCCCCAAGAGACCCAGTACTTC. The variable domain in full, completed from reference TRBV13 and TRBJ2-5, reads AAGVIQSPRHLIKEKRETATLKCYPIPRHDTVYWYQQGPGQDPQFLISFYEKMQSDKGSIPDRFSAQQFSDYHSELNMSSLELGDSALYFCASSLRPQETQYFGPGTRLLVL.

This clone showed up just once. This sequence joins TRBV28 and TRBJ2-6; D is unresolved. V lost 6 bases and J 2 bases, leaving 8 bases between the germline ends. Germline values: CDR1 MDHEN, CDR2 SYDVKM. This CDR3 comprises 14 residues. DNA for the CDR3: TGTGCCAGCAGAGAAACACCTGGGGCCAACGTCCTGACTTTC. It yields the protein CASRETPGANVLTF.

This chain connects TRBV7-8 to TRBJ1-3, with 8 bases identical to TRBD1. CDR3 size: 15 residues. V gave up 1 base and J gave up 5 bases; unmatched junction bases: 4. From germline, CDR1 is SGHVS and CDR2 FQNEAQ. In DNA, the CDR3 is TGTGCCAGCAGCTTAGAGCAGGGGGCGAGAAACACCATATATTTT. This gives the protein CASSLEQGARNTIYF.